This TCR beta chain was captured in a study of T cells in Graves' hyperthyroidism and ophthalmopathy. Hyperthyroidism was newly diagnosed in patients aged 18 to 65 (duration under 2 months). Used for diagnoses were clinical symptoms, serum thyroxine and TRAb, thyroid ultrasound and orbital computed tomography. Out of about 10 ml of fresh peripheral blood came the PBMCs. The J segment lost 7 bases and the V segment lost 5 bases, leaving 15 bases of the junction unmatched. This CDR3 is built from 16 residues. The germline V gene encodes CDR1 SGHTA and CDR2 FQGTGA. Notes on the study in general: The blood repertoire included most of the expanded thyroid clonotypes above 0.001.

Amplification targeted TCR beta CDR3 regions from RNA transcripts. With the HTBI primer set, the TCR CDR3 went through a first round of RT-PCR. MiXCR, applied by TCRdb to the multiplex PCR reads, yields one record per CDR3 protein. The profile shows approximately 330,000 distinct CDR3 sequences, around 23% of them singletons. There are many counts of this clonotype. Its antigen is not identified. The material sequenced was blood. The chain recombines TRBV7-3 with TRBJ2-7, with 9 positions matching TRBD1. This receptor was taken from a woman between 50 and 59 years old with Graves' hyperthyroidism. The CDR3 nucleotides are TGTGCCAGCAGCCTAAGAGCAGGACAGGGGCTTCGGGAGCAGTACTTC. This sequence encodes CASSLRAGQGLREQYF. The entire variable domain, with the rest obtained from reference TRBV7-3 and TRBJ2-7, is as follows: GAGVSQTPSNKVTEKGKYVELRCDPISGHTALYWYRQSLGQGPEFLIYFQGTGAADDSGLPNDRFFAVRPEGSVSTLKIQRTERGDSAVYLCASSLRAGQGLREQYFGPGTRLTVT.